The rows below give T cell receptor beta chains drawn from one sample of a study of blood T cell repertoires in COVID-19. Sequencing used immunoSEQ multiplex PCR; TCRdb keeps in-frame clones, though not all of them. This table holds around 280,000 clones, around 87% found once. The sequenced sample consisted of peripheral blood. These receptors all come from a woman aged 25 to 39 who had recovered from COVID-19. Each CDR3 is given with its conserved first and last residue. A D gene is named only where the DNA matches it firmly. Not all rows give a size; the values are once, few, many and, for expanded clones, a class.

CDR3 protein: CSASRTSPPGTQYF; CDR3 DNA: TGCAGTGCTAGTCGGACTAGCCCCCCAGGGACCCAGTACTTC; J gene: TRBJ2-5; D gene: TRBD2; V gene: TRBV20-1; clone size: .
CDR3 protein: CATSDSSLAGSTDTQYF; CDR3 DNA: TGTGCCACCAGTGATTCCTCCCTAGCGGGGAGCACAGATACGCAGTATTTT; J gene: TRBJ2-3; D gene: TRBD2; V gene: TRBV24-1; clone size: .
CDR3 protein: CASSLGVANTGELFF; CDR3 DNA: TGTGCCAGCAGCTTGGGTGTCGCGAACACCGGGGAGCTGTTTTTT; J gene: TRBJ2-2; D gene: .; V gene: TRBV5-8; clone size: .
CDR3 protein: CASSYSASASYNEQFF; CDR3 DNA: TGTGCCAGCAGTTACTCGGCTAGCGCCTCCTACAATGAGCAGTTCTTC; J gene: TRBJ2-1; D gene: .; V gene: TRBV6-5; clone size: .
CDR3 protein: CASIPQTSGTDTQYF; CDR3 DNA: TGTGCCAGCATCCCTCAGACTAGCGGCACAGATACGCAGTATTTT; J gene: TRBJ2-3; D gene: TRBD2; V gene: TRBV7-9; clone size: .
CDR3 protein: CASPTSGTGLPSGNTIYF; CDR3 DNA: TGTGCCAGTCCCACCTCCGGGACAGGGCTCCCTTCTGGAAACACCATATATTTT; J gene: TRBJ1-3; D gene: TRBD1; V gene: TRBV27; clone size: .
CDR3 protein: CASSLGGQTNYGYTF; CDR3 DNA: TGTGCCAGCAGTTTAGGCGGACAGACTAACTATGGCTACACCTTC; J gene: TRBJ1-2; D gene: .; V gene: TRBV28; clone size: .
CDR3 protein: CASSIGGLASTGELFF; CDR3 DNA: TGTGCCAGTAGTATCGGGGGACTAGCTAGCACCGGGGAGCTGTTTTTT; J gene: TRBJ2-2; D gene: TRBD2; V gene: TRBV19; clone size: few
CDR3 protein: CASSLGQGHGYTF; CDR3 DNA: TGTGCCAGCAGTTTAGGACAGGGGCACGGCTACACCTTC; J gene: TRBJ1-2; D gene: TRBD1; V gene: TRBV6-5; clone size: .
CDR3 protein: CASSKGTGLLVSSYEQYF; CDR3 DNA: TGTGCCAGCAGTAAAGGGACAGGCCTTTTGGTTAGTTCCTACGAGCAGTACTTC; J gene: TRBJ2-7; D gene: TRBD1; V gene: TRBV27; clone size: .
CDR3 protein: CASSLRLASNEQYF; CDR3 DNA: TGTGCCAGCAGCTTACGGCTAGCGTCCAACGAGCAGTACTTC; J gene: TRBJ2-7; D gene: .; V gene: TRBV5-6; clone size: once
CDR3 protein: CASSLASRRTGADTQYF; CDR3 DNA: TGTGCCAGCAGCTTGGCTTCCAGGCGCACCGGTGCAGATACGCAGTATTTT; J gene: TRBJ2-3; D gene: .; V gene: TRBV5-4; clone size: .
CDR3 protein: CAWSKPTGATDTQYF; CDR3 DNA: TGTGCCTGGAGCAAACCCACGGGTGCCACAGATACGCAGTATTTT; J gene: TRBJ2-3; D gene: .; V gene: TRBV30; clone size: .
CDR3 protein: CASSKDRGLYNEQFF; CDR3 DNA: TGTGCCAGCTCAAAGGACAGGGGACTCTACAATGAGCAGTTCTTC; J gene: TRBJ2-1; D gene: TRBD1; V gene: TRBV18; clone size: .
CDR3 protein: CASSPGVLSGQGEKLFF; CDR3 DNA: TGTGCCAGCAGTCCCGGAGTGCTATCGGGACAGGGTGAAAAACTGTTTTTT; J gene: TRBJ1-4; D gene: TRBD1; V gene: TRBV27; clone size: once
CDR3 protein: CACAGTGSQPQHF; CDR3 DNA: TGTGCTTGCGCTGGGACAGGGAGTCAGCCCCAGCATTTT; J gene: TRBJ1-5; D gene: TRBD1; V gene: TRBV19; clone size: .
CDR3 protein: CASAGTASYEQYF; CDR3 DNA: TGTGCCAGCGCCGGGACAGCTTCGTACGAGCAGTACTTC; J gene: TRBJ2-7; D gene: TRBD1; V gene: TRBV14; clone size: .
CDR3 protein: CASSELSPGQGSSGANVLTF; CDR3 DNA: TGTGCCAGCAGTGAGTTATCACCGGGACAGGGAAGCTCTGGGGCCAACGTCCTGACTTTC; J gene: TRBJ2-6; D gene: TRBD1; V gene: TRBV6-1; clone size: .
CDR3 protein: CASSLTGGQTEAFF; CDR3 DNA: TGCGCCAGCAGCTTGACAGGGGGTCAAACTGAAGCTTTCTTT; J gene: TRBJ1-1; D gene: TRBD1; V gene: TRBV5-1; clone size: .
CDR3 protein: CASSQATGWSNVLTF; CDR3 DNA: TGTGCCAGCAGCCAAGCGACAGGGTGGTCCAACGTCCTGACTTTC; J gene: TRBJ2-6; D gene: TRBD1; V gene: TRBV3-1/TRBV3-2; clone size: once
CDR3 protein: CARSWGKQEGGSPLHF; CDR3 DNA: TGTGCCAGAAGCTGGGGAAAACAGGAGGGAGGTTCACCCCTCCACTTT; J gene: TRBJ1-6; D gene: .; V gene: TRBV5-3; clone size: .
CDR3 protein: CASSGRETGELFF; CDR3 DNA: TGTGCCAGCAGCGGGAGGGAAACCGGGGAGCTGTTTTTT; J gene: TRBJ2-2; D gene: TRBD2; V gene: TRBV12-3/TRBV12-4; clone size: .
CDR3 protein: CASSLVTVNTEAFF; CDR3 DNA: TGTGCCAGCAGTTTGGTGACAGTGAACACTGAAGCTTTCTTT; J gene: TRBJ1-1; D gene: .; V gene: TRBV28; clone size: few
CDR3 protein: CASSYDRESTDTQYF; CDR3 DNA: TGTGCCAGCAGTTACGATAGGGAGAGCACAGATACGCAGTATTTT; J gene: TRBJ2-3; D gene: .; V gene: TRBV6-2/TRBV6-3; clone size: .
CDR3 protein: CASSRLTPGQGTDTQYF; CDR3 DNA: TGTGCCAGCAGCCGACTTACTCCGGGACAGGGGACCGATACGCAGTATTTT; J gene: TRBJ2-3; D gene: TRBD1; V gene: TRBV7-9; clone size: .
CDR3 protein: CAISDVTRNEQFF; CDR3 DNA: TGTGCCATCAGTGATGTGACTCGTAATGAGCAGTTCTTC; J gene: TRBJ2-1; D gene: .; V gene: TRBV10-3; clone size: .
CDR3 protein: CATSFGSTDTQYF; CDR3 DNA: TGTGCCACCAGCTTCGGGAGCACAGATACGCAGTATTTT; J gene: TRBJ2-3; D gene: .; V gene: TRBV24-1; clone size: .
CDR3 protein: CASSLPRSKSGYTF; CDR3 DNA: TGTGCCAGCAGCCTTCCGCGGAGTAAGTCTGGCTACACCTTC; J gene: TRBJ1-2; D gene: .; V gene: TRBV5-4; clone size: .
CDR3 protein: CASSDRVPHGYTF; CDR3 DNA: TGTGCCAGCAGTGACAGGGTGCCTCATGGCTACACCTTC; J gene: TRBJ1-2; D gene: .; V gene: TRBV2; clone size: once
CDR3 protein: CASSLDGGNTIYF; CDR3 DNA: TGCGCCAGCAGCTTAGACGGGGGGAACACCATATATTTT; J gene: TRBJ1-3; D gene: .; V gene: TRBV5-1; clone size: .
CDR3 protein: CASSYWQGATYEQYF; CDR3 DNA: TGTGCCAGCAGTTACTGGCAGGGGGCCACCTACGAGCAGTACTTC; J gene: TRBJ2-7; D gene: TRBD1; V gene: TRBV6-2/TRBV6-3; clone size: .